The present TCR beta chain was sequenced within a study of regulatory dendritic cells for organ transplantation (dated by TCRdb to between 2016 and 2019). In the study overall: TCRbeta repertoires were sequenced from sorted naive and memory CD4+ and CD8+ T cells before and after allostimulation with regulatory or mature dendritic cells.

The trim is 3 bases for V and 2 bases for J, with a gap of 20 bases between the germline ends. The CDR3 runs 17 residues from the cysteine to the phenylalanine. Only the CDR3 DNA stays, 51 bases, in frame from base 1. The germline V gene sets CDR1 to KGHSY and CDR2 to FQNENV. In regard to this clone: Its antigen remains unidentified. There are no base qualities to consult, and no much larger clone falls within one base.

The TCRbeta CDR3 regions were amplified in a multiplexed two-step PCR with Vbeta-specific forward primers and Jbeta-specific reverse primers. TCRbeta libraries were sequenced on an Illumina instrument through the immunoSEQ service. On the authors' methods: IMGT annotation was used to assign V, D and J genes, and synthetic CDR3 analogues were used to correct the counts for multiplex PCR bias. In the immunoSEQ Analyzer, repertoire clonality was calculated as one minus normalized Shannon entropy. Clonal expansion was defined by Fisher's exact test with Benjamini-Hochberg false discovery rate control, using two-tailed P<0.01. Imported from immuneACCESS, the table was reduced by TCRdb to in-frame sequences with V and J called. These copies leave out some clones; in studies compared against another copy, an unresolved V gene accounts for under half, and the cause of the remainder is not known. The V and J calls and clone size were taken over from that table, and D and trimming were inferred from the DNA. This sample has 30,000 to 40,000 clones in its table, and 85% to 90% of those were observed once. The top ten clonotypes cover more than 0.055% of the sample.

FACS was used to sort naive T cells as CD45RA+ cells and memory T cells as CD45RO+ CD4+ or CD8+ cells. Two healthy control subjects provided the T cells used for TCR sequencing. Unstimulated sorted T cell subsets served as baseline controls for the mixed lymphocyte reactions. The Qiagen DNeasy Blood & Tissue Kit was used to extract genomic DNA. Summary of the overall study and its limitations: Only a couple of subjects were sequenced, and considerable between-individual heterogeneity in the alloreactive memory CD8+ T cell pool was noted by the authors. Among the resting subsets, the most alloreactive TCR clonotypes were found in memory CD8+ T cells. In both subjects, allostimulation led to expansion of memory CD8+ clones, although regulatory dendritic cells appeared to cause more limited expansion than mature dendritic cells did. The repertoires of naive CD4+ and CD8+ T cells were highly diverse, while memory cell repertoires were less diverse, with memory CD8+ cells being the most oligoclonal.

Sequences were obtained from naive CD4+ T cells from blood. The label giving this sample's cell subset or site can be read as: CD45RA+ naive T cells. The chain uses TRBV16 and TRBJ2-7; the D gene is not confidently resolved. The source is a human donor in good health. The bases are TGTGCCAGCAGCCACCCCCCTCAACGGCGCAGTCCCTACGAGCAGTACTTC. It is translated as CASSHPPQRRSPYEQYF. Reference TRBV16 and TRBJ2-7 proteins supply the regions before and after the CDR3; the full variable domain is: GEEVAQTPKHLVRGEGQKAKLYCAPIKGHSYVFWYQQVLKNEFKFLISFQNENVFDETGMPKERFSAKCLPNSPCSLEIQATKLEDSAVYFCASSHPPQRRSPYEQYFGPGTRLTVT.